The source of this T cell receptor (beta chain) is a study of shared clonotypes between healthy human individuals. Study results and caveats: Naive subsets typically showed greater estimated richness than memory subsets.

As regards this clone: The antigen remains unidentified.

TCRdb's copy holds only in-frame clones and misses some; the assay was immunoSEQ multiplex PCR. The profile shows about 2,500,000 clones, approximately 92% of them singletons. CD45RA+ naive and CD45RA-negative memory subsets were separated from CD4+ cells. Trimming pared 3 bases from V and 2 bases from J, leaving 12 bases between. The CDR3 extends over 15 amino acids. The germline V gene has CDR1 LNHDA and CDR2 SQIVND (reference sequence). This chain links TRBV19 with TRBJ2-3; D perhaps matches TRBD1 (7 bases). This receptor was obtained from a man aged 18-30 years in good health. The sample was naive CD4+ T cells sorted from blood. Stated subset: CD45RA+ positively selected. CDR3 sequence (DNA): TGTGCCAGTAGTATGGCGGGACAGCCCACAGATACGCAGTATTTT. Its translation is CASSMAGQPTDTQYF.